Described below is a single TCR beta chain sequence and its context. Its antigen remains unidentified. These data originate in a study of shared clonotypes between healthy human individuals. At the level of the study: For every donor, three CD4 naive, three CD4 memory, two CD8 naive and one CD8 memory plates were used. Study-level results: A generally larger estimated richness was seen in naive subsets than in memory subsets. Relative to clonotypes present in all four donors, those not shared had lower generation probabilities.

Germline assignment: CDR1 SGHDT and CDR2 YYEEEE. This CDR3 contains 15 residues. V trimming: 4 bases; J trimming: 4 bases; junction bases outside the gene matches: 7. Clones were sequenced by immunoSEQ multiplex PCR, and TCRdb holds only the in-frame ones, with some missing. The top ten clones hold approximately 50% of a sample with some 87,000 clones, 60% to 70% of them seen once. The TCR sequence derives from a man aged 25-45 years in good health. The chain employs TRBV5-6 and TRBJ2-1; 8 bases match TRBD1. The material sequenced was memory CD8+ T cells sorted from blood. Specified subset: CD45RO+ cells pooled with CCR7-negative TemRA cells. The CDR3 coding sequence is TGTGCCAGCAGCAAATTGACAGGGGAATACAATGAGCAGTTCTTC. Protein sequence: CASSKLTGEYNEQFF.